This T cell receptor (beta chain) was recovered during a study of T cells in Graves' hyperthyroidism and ophthalmopathy. Overall study: The authors collected peripheral blood at initial diagnosis, before any treatment.

Template material for amplifying TCR beta CDR3 regions consisted of RNA transcripts. A set of HTBI primers served as the primers for a first-round RT-PCR of the TCR CDR3. TCRdb processed the multiplex PCR reads anew with MiXCR; each CDR3 protein has one entry. The repertoire holds approximately 320,000 distinct CDR3 sequences, with roughly 15% as singletons. The study enrolled patients aged 18 to 65 with newly diagnosed hyperthyroidism of under 2 months' duration. V shed 10 bases and J shed 10 bases, with 14 bases lying between them. Germline V gene data show CDR1 as SNHLY and CDR2 as FYNNEI. The CDR3 runs to 11 residues. At least ten counts were recorded for this clonotype.

The sequencing input was blood. This clonotype originated in a man aged 25-45 years with Graves' hyperthyroidism. The genes are TRBV2 and TRBJ2-4, with D perhaps assigned TRBD1 or TRBD2 (6 bases each). CDR3 in amino acids: CATSGGGIQYF. The DNA of the CDR3 is TGTGCCACCTCAGGAGGGGGGATTCAGTACTTC.